This T cell receptor beta chain emerged from a study of T-cell memory formation after mild COVID-19. Points from the study as a whole: Pre-infection memory contained some responding clones, which suggested that cross-reactive memory had joined.

Each CDR3 protein is one row after TCRdb ran MiXCR on the 5' RACE reads. The sample shows 55,000 to 80,000 distinct CDR3 sequences, less than 9.5% of them seen only once. CDR1 and CDR2 (germline): SGHTA, FQGNSA. The V gene lost 9 bases and the J gene lost 1 base, with 15 bases spanning the gap. The CDR3 is 14 residues long. In this sample, this clonotype turned up a few times. Its matching antigen is unknown. The clonotype was recovered from a man between 18 and 35 years old who had mild COVID-19 (a few samples of this study predate the infection). Cell type and time point are not known. V and J are TRBV7-2 and TRBJ1-2, with D possibly being TRBD1 (6 bases). The sample taken for sequencing was PBMCs or a T cell subset sorted from them (not recorded which). The CDR3 DNA reads TGTGCCAGTGTGAACAGGGAGTATAACTATGGCTACACCTTC. Its translation is CASVNREYNYGYTF. The full variable domain, rest sourced from reference TRBV7-2 and TRBJ1-2, is GAGVSQSPSNKVTEKGKDVELRCDPISGHTALYWYRQSLGQGLEFLIYFQGNSAPDKSGLPSDRFSAERTGGSVSTLTIQRTQQEDSAVYLCASVNREYNYGYTFGSGTRLTVV.